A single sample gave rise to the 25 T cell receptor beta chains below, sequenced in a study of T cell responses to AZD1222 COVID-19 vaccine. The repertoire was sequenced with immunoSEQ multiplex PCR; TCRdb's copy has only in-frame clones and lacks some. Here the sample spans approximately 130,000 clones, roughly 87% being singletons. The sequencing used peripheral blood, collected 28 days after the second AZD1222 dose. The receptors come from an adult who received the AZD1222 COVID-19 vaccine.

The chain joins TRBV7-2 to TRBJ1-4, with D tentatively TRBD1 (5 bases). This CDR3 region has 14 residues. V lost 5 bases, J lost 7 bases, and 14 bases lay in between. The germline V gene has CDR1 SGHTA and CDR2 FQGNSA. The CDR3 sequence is CASSQGQGSEKLFF. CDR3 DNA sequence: TGTGCCAGCAGCCAAGGGCAGGGATCTGAAAAACTGTTTTTT. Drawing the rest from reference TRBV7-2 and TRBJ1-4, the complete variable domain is GAGVSQSPSNKVTEKGKDVELRCDPISGHTALYWYRQSLGQGLEFLIYFQGNSAPDKSGLPSDRFSAERTGGSVSTLTIQRTQQEDSAVYLCASSQGQGSEKLFFGSGTQLSVL.

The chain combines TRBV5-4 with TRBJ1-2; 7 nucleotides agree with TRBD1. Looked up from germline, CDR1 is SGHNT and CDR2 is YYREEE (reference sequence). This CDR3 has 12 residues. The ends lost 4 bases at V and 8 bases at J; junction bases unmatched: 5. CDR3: CASSDRARGYTF. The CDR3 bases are TGTGCCAGCAGCGACAGGGCCCGGGGCTACACCTTC. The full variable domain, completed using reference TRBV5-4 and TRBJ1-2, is ETGVTQSPTHLIKTRGQQVTLRCSSQSGHNTVSWYQQALGQGPQFIFQYYREEENGRGNFPPRFSGLQFPNYSSELNVNALELDDSALYLCASSDRARGYTFGSGTRLTVV.

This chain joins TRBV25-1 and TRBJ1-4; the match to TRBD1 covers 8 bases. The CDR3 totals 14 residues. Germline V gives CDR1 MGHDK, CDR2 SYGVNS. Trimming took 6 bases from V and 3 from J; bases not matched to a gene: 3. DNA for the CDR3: TGTGCCAGCAGGCGGACAGGGCCTAATGAAAAACTGTTTTTT. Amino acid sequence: CASRRTGPNEKLFF.

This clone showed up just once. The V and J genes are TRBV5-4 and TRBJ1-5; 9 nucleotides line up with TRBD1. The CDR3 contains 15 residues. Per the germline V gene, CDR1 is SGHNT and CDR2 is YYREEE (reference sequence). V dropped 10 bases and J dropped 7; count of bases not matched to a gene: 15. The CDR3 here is CAYSMGTGSRQPQHF. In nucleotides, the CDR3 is TGTGCCTACTCGATGGGGACAGGGAGTAGGCAGCCCCAGCATTTT.

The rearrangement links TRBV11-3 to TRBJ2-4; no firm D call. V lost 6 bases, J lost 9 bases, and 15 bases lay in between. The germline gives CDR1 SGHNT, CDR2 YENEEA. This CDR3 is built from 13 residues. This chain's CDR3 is CASSPTRFGIQYF. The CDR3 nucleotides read TGTGCCAGCAGTCCCACCCGCTTTGGCATTCAGTACTTC.

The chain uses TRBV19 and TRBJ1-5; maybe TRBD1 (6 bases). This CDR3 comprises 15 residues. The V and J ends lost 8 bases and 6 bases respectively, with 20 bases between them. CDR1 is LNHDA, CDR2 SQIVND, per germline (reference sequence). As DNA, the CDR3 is TGTGCCAGTGCCCCACTAGGGGGTCCCGGTCAGCCCCAGCATTTT. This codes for CASAPLGGPGQPQHF.

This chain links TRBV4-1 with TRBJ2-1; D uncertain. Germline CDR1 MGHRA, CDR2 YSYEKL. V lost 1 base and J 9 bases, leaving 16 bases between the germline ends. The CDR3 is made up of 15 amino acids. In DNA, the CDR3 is TGCGCCAGCAGCCAAGGAATTCTCGTGGGTGGTGAGCAGTTCTTC. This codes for CASSQGILVGGEQFF.

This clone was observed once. Here the CDR3 reads CASSLIWGRAPYEQYF. For the CDR3, the DNA is TGTGCCAGCAGCTTAATTTGGGGCAGGGCCCCTTACGAGCAGTACTTC. This chain uses TRBV11-3 with TRBJ2-7, with a tentative D call TRBD1 (5 bases). Germline CDR1 and CDR2: SGHNT and YENEEA. V was clipped by 2 bases and J by 4 bases, with 18 bases between them. The CDR3 contains 16 residues.

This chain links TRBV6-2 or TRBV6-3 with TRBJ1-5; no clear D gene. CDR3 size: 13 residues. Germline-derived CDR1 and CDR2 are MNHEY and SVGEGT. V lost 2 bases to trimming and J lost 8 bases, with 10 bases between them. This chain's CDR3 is CASSYEGAKPQHF. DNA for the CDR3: TGTGCCAGCAGTTACGAGGGTGCAAAGCCCCAGCATTTT.

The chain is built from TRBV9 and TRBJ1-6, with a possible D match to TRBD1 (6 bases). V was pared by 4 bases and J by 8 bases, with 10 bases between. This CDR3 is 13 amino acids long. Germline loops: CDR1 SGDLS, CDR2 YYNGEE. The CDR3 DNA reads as TGTGCCAGCAGCTTACAGGGAGATTCACCCCTCCACTTT. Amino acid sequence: CASSLQGDSPLHF.

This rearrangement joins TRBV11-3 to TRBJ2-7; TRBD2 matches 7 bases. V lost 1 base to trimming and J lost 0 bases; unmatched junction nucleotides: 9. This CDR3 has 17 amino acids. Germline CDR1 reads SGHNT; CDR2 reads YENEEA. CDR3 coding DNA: TGTGCCAGCAGCTTAGGGGGGGGACTATCCTTCTCCTACGAGCAGTACTTC. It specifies CASSLGGGLSFSYEQYF.

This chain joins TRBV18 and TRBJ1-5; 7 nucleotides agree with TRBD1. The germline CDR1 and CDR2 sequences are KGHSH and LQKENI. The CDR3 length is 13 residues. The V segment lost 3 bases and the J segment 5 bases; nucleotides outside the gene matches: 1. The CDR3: CASSPTGDQPQHF. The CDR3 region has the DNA TGTGCCAGCTCACCTACAGGGGATCAGCCCCAGCATTTT.

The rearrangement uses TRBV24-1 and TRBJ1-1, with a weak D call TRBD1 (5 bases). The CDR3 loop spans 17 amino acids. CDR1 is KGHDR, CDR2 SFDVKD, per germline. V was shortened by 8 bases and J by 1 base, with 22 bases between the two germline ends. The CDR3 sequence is CATTPCWGTPSNTEAFF. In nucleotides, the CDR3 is TGTGCCACCACCCCCTGTTGGGGCACTCCCTCGAACACTGAAGCTTTCTTT.

CDR3 region: CASCGGSYNEQFF. The CDR3 bases are TGTGCCAGCTGCGGTGGCTCCTACAATGAGCAGTTCTTC. The V gene is TRBV6-5, the J gene TRBJ2-1; unclear D gene. The CDR3 loop spans 13 amino acids. Germline V gene data show CDR1 as MNHEY and CDR2 as SVGAGI. Trimming pared 8 bases from V and 0 bases from J, leaving 8 bases between.

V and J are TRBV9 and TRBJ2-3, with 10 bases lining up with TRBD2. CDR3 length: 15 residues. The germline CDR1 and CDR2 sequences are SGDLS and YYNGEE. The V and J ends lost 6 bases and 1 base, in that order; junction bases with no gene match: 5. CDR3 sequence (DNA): TGTGCCAGCAACCCCGGGACTAGCGGCACAGATACGCAGTATTTT. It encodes CASNPGTSGTDTQYF. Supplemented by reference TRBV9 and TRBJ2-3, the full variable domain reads DSGVTQTPKHLITATGQRVTLRCSPRSGDLSVYWYQQSLDQGLQFLIQYYNGEERAKGNILERFSAQQFPDLHSELNLSSLELGDSALYFCASNPGTSGTDTQYFGPGTRLTVL.

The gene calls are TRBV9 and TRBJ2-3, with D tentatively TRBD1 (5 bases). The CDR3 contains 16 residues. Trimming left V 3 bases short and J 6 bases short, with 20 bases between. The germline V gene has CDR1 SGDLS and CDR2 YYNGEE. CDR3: CASSGTGHSTRDTQYF. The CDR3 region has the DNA TGTGCCAGCAGCGGTACCGGACACAGCACCAGGGATACGCAGTATTTT.

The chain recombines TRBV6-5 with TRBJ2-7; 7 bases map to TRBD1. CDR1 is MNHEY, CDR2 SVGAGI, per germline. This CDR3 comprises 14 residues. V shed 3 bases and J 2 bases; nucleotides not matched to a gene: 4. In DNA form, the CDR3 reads TGTGCCAGCAGTTATGGACAGGAGACCTACGAGCAGTACTTC. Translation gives CASSYGQETYEQYF.

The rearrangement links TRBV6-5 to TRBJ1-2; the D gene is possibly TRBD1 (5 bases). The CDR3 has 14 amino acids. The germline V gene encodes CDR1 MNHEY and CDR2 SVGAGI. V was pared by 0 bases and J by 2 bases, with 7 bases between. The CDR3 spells CASSYSTENYGYTF. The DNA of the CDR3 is TGTGCCAGCAGTTACTCGACAGAGAACTATGGCTACACCTTC.

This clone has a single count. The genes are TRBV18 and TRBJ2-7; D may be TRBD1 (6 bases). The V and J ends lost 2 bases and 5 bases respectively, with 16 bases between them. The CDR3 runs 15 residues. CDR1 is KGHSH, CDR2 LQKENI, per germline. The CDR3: CASSPSQGQINEQYF. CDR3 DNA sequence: TGTGCCAGCTCACCAAGCCAGGGGCAAATCAACGAGCAGTACTTC.

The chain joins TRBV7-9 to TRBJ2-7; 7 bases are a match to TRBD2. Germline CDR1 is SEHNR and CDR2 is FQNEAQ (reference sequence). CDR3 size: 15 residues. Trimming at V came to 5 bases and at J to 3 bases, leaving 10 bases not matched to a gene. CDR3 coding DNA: TGTGCCAGCAGCCCCCCCGGGCTAGCGGACTACGAGCAGTACTTC. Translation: CASSPPGLADYEQYF. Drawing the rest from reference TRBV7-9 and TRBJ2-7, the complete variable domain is DTGVSQNPRHKITKRGQNVTFRCDPISEHNRLYWYRQTLGQGPEFLTYFQNEAQLEKSRLLSDRFSAERPKGSFSTLEIQRTEQGDSAMYLCASSPPGLADYEQYFGPGTRLTVT.

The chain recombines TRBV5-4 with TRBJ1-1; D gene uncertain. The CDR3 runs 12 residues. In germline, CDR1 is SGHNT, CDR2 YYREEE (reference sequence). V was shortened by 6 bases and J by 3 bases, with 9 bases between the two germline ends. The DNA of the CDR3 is TGTGCCAGCACGTCGGAGGACACTGAAGCTTTCTTT. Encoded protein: CASTSEDTEAFF.

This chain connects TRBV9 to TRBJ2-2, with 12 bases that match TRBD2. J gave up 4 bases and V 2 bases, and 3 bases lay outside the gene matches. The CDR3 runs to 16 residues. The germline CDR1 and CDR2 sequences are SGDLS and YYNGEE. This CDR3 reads CASSVGLAGITGELFF. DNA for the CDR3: TGTGCCAGCAGCGTGGGACTAGCGGGTATCACCGGGGAGCTGTTTTTT.

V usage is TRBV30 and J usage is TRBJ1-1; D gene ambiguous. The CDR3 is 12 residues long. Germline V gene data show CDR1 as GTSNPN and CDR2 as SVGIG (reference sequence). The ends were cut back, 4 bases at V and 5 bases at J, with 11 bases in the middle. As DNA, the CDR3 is TGTGCCTGGAACAGTTTAAAGACTGAAGCTTTCTTT. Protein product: CAWNSLKTEAFF.

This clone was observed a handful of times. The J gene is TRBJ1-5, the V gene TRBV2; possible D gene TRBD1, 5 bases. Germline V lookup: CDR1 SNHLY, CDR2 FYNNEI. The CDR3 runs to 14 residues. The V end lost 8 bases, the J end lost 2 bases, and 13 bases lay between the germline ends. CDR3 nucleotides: TGTGCCAGCTCCAGGGAGAAAGGCAATCAGCCCCAGCATTTT. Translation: CASSREKGNQPQHF.

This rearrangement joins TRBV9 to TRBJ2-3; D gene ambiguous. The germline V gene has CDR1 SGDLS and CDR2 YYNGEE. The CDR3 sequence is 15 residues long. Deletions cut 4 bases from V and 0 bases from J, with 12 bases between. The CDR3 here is CASSLSRASTDTQYF. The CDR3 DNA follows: TGTGCCAGCAGCCTTTCTAGGGCTAGCACAGATACGCAGTATTTT.